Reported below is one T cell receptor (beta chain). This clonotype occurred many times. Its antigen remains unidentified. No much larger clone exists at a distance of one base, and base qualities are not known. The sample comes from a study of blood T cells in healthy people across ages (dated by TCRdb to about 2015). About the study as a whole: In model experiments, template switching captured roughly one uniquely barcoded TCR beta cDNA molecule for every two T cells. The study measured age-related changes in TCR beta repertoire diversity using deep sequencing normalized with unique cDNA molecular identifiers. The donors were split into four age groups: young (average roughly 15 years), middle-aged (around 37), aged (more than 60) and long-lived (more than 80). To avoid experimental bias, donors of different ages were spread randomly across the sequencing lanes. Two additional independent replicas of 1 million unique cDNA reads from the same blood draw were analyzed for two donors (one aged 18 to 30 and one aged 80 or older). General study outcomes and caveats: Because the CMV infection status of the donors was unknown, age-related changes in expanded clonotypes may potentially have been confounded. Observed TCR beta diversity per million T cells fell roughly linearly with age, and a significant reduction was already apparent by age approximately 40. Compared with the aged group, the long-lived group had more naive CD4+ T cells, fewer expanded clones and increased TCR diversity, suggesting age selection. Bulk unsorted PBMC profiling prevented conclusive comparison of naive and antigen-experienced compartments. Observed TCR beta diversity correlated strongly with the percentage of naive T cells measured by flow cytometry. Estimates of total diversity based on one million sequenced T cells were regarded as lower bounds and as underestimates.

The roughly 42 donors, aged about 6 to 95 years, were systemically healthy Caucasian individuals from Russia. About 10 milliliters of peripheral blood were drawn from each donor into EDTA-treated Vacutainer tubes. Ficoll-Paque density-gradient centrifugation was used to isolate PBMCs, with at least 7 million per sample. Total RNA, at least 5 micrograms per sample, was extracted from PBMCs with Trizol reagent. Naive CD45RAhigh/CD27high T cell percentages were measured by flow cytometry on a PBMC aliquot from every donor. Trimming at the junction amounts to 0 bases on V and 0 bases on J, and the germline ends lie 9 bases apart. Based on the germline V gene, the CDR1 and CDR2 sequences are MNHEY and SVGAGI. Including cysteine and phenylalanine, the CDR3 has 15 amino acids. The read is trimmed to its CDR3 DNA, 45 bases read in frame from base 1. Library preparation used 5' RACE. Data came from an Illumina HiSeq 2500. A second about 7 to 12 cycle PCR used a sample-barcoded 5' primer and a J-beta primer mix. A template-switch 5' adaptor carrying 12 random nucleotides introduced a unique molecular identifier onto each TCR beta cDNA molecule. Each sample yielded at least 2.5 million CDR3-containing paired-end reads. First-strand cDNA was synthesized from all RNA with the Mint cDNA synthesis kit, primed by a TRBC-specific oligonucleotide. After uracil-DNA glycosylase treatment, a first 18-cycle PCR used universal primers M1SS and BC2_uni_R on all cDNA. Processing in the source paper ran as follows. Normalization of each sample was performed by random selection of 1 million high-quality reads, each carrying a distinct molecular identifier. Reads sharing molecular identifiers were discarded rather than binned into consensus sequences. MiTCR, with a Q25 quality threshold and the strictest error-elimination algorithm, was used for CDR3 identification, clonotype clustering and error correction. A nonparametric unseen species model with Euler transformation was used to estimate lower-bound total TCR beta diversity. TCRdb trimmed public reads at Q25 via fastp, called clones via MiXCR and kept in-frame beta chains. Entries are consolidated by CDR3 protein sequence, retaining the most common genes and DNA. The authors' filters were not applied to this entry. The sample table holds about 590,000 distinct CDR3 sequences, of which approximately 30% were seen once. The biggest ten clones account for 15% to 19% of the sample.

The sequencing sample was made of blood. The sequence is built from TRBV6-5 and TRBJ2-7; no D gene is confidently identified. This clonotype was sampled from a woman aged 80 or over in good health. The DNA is TGTGCCAGCAGTTACTCGAGTGCGAGCTCCTACGAGCAGTACTTC. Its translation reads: CASSYSSASSYEQYF.